This TCR beta chain originates from a study of shared clonotypes between healthy human individuals. Per germline, CDR1 SNHLY and CDR2 FYNNEI. The V end lost 6 bases, the J end lost 4 bases, and 16 bases lay between the germline ends. This CDR3 contains 15 residues. In regard to this clone: Its antigen is unknown.

Broader study findings: Larger richness was generally estimated for naive than memory subsets.

At a deep level, the assay was run. Here immunoSEQ multiplex PCR was the method, and the copy in TCRdb shows in-frame clones only, minus some. This table holds 2 million to 2.5 million clones, 90% to 95% found once. The source material was naive CD4+ T cells from PBMCs. Noted subset: CD45RA+ positively selected. This chain connects TRBV2 to TRBJ1-5, with unresolved D. This TCR derives from a man aged 18 to 29 in good health. Some clones in this sample may be carry-over from other donors' samples. The CDR3 DNA is TGTGCCAGCAGCCGAAATGAGGGTGCAAATCAGCCCCAGCATTTT. This sequence encodes CASSRNEGANQPQHF.